The 11 T cell receptor beta chains reported below all come from one sample, sequenced in a study of T cells after yellow fever vaccination. TCRdb processed the 5' RACE reads anew with MiXCR; each CDR3 protein has one entry. The table records 250,000 or so distinct CDR3 sequences, roughly 4% of them present only once. The sequenced sample was PBMCs, obtained 15 days after the yellow fever booster vaccination. These receptors all come from a man aged 18 to 35 who received the YFV17D yellow fever vaccine.

The J gene is TRBJ1-4, the V gene TRBV19, with D hard to call. Germline assignment: CDR1 LNHDA and CDR2 SQIVND (reference sequence). V shed 2 bases and J shed 0 bases, with 16 bases lying between them. The CDR3 is 18 amino acids. CDR3 sequence reads: CASSIRDMGFTTNEKLFF. CDR3 sequence (DNA): TGTGCCAGTAGTATACGAGACATGGGATTTACAACTAATGAAAAACTGTTTTTT. Filled out from reference TRBV19 and TRBJ1-4, the complete variable domain reads DGGITQSPKYLFRKEGQNVTLSCEQNLNHDAMYWYRQDPGQGLRLIYYSQIVNDFQKGDIAEGYSVSREKKESFPLTVTSAQKNPTAFYLCASSIRDMGFTTNEKLFFGSGTQLSVL.

Many counts were recorded for this clonotype. The chain has TRBV12-3 or TRBV12-4 and TRBJ1-2, with TRBD1 as a possible D gene (5 bases). Trimming removed 5 bases from V and 8 bases from J, with 18 bases in between. This CDR3 has 14 amino acids. The CDR3 region is CASSGVEGMAGYTF. Written as DNA, the CDR3 is TGTGCCAGCAGTGGGGTGGAGGGGATGGCCGGCTACACCTTC.

This clonotype occurred many times. The chain links TRBV30 to TRBJ2-2; no clear D. V was clipped by 0 bases and J by 6 bases, with 11 bases between them. The CDR3 runs 14 residues. The germline V gene has CDR1 GTSNPN and CDR2 SVGIG (reference sequence). CDR3 DNA sequence: TGTGCCTGGAGTGTCTTAATGGCTCCCGGGGAGCTGTTTTTT. Translation gives CAWSVLMAPGELFF.

Many counts were recorded for this clonotype. V usage is TRBV2 and J usage is TRBJ1-5; D is uncertain. CDR3 length: 14 residues. V was clipped by 5 bases and J by 0 bases, with 8 bases between them. Looked up from germline, CDR1 is SNHLY and CDR2 is FYNNEI. This chain's CDR3 is CASSRHYSNQPQHF. The CDR3 coding sequence is TGTGCCAGCAGTCGACATTATAGCAATCAGCCCCAGCATTTT.

The sample holds many counts of this clonotype. V and J are TRBV7-8 and TRBJ1-5; maybe TRBD1 (5 bases). The V gene's germline CDR1 is SGHVS and CDR2 FQNEAQ. This CDR3 spans 16 amino acids. Trimming stripped 2 bases from V and 5 bases from J, with 16 bases between. CDR3 DNA sequence: TGTGCCAGCAGCTTACTGGTTGGGGGAGGAGATCAGCCCCAGCATTTT. As protein: CASSLLVGGGDQPQHF. The whole variable domain, filled in from reference TRBV7-8 and TRBJ1-5, reads GAGVSQSPRYKVAKRGQDVALRCDPISGHVSLFWYQQALGQGPEFLTYFQNEAQLDKSGLPSDRFFAERPEGSVSTLKIQRTQQEDSAVYLCASSLLVGGGDQPQHFGDGTRLSIL.

This clonotype was observed many times. The rearrangement links TRBV15 to TRBJ2-7, with 7 bases that match TRBD2. This CDR3 comprises 13 residues. Germline V gene data show CDR1 as LNHNV and CDR2 as YYDKDF (reference sequence). V was pared by 5 bases and J by 4 bases, with 5 bases of the junction left unmatched. This chain's CDR3 is CATSLHGRYEQYV. The CDR3 DNA sequence: TGTGCCACCAGCCTTCACGGGAGGTACGAGCAGTACGTC.

The chain combines TRBV20-1 with TRBJ2-2, with 10 nucleotides matching TRBD1. Germline assignment: CDR1 DFQATT and CDR2 SNEGSKA (reference sequence). The CDR3 loop spans 16 amino acids. V shed 1 base, J shed 6 bases, and the junction held 8 bases outside the gene matches. The chain's CDR3 is CSARGGGQGSAGELFF. CDR3 bases: TGCAGTGCTAGAGGGGGGGGACAGGGGTCCGCCGGGGAGCTGTTTTTT.

The table lists this clonotype with many counts. The chain employs TRBV4-3 and TRBJ2-3; 10 bases fit TRBD2. This CDR3 comprises 16 residues. CDR1 is LGHNA, CDR2 YSLEER, per germline. Trimming cost V 0 bases and J 2 bases; bases outside gene matches: 2. The CDR3 coding sequence is TGCGCCAGCAGCCAAGATGGGACTAGCGACACAGATACGCAGTATTTT. This codes for CASSQDGTSDTDTQYF.

This clonotype showed up many times. The V and J genes are TRBV9 and TRBJ2-6; D is ambiguous. CDR1 is SGDLS and CDR2 is YYNGEE in the germline V gene. Between the trimmed V and J ends, which lost 1 base and 0 bases, there was a span of 11 bases. The CDR3 covers 17 residues. The DNA for the CDR3 is TGTGCCAGCAGCGTACGAGGCCATATCTCTGGGGCCAACGTCCTGACTTTC. It is translated as CASSVRGHISGANVLTF.

Regarding this clonotype: A single base separates this from a much larger clone, so it may be a read error. V gene TRBV12-3 or TRBV12-4 combines with J gene TRBJ2-3; 12 positions match TRBD2. V was clipped by 7 bases and J by 4 bases; unmatched bases: 6. The CDR3 is 15 amino acids. The CDR3 DNA follows: TGTGCCAGCATCGTACTAGCGGGGGGCTCAGATACGCAGTATTTT. Translated: CASIVLAGGSDTQYF.

This clonotype was recorded many times. The chain combines TRBV5-4 with TRBJ2-4; D perhaps matches TRBD2 (5 bases). Trimming shortened V by 0 bases and J by 5 bases, and 12 bases separated the two germline ends. Germline V gives CDR1 SGHNT, CDR2 YYREEE (reference sequence). This CDR3 contains 15 residues. Written as DNA, the CDR3 is TGTGCCAGCAGCTTGGTGGGGAGCGGTCAAAACATTCAGTACTTC. As protein: CASSLVGSGQNIQYF.